The source of this TCR beta chain is a study of blood T cells in healthy people across ages. Combining a sample-barcoded 5' primer with a J-beta primer mix, a second PCR ran for roughly 7 to 11 cycles. MiXCR, run by TCRdb on the 5' RACE reads, gives a single entry per CDR3 protein. The sample carries around 1.7 million distinct CDR3 sequences, 28% recorded once. CDR3 size: 17 residues. Germline values: CDR1 LGHNA, CDR2 YNFKEQ. The sequenced material came from blood. The chain employs TRBV4-2 and TRBJ2-5; TRBD1 is a possible D gene (6 bases). TRBJ2-7 explains the end of the DNA better; the J call may be wrong. This TCR was sampled from a woman between 25 and 40 years old in good health. The CDR3 here is CASSHTGNPGSSYEQYF. The CDR3 region has the DNA TGTGCCAGCAGCCATACAGGGAACCCGGGTTCGTCCTACGAGCAGTACTTC.